The 16 T cell receptor beta chains reported below all come from one sample, sequenced in a study of T cell responses to AZD1222 COVID-19 vaccine. This table comes from immunoSEQ multiplex PCR, and its TCRdb copy is limited to in-frame clones, with some not included. The table includes roughly 100,000 clones, 90% detected once. Specimen: peripheral blood, collected 28 days after the second AZD1222 dose. Receptor source: an adult who received the AZD1222 COVID-19 vaccine.

This chain connects TRBV30 to TRBJ1-2; D unresolved. The CDR3 consists of 13 residues. Between the trimmed V and J ends, which lost 2 bases and 8 bases, there was a span of 15 bases. Looked up from germline, CDR1 is GTSNPN and CDR2 is SVGIG (reference sequence). The CDR3 sequence is CAWSLPPASGYTF. CDR3 DNA sequence: TGTGCCTGGAGTCTTCCCCCCGCTAGCGGCTACACCTTC.

V is TRBV12-3 or TRBV12-4 and J is TRBJ1-2; D is ambiguous. The CDR3 runs 13 residues. V was shortened by 5 bases and J by 5 bases, with 12 bases between the two germline ends. CDR3 loop: CASSGSREYGYTF. The CDR3 coding sequence is TGTGCCAGCAGTGGGTCGCGGGAATATGGCTACACCTTC.

This sequence joins TRBV3-1 (or the pseudogene TRBV3-2) and TRBJ2-7; 7 bases align to TRBD1. V gave up 0 bases and J gave up 1 base; unmatched junction bases: 9. Per the germline V gene, CDR1 is LGHDT and CDR2 is YNNKEL (reference sequence). The CDR3 covers 17 residues. The CDR3 reads CASSQERLGRGSYEQYF. The DNA for the CDR3 is TGTGCCAGCAGCCAAGAGAGGTTGGGCAGGGGGTCCTACGAGCAGTACTTC.

The chain is built from TRBV6-4 and TRBJ2-3, with TRBD1 as a possible D gene (5 bases). V was trimmed by 2 bases and J by 2 bases, leaving 11 bases between them. The CDR3 is 15 residues long. Looked up from germline, CDR1 is MRHNA and CDR2 is SNTAGT. The CDR3 protein is CASSDGASPTDTQYF. The CDR3 DNA follows: TGTGCCAGCAGTGACGGGGCAAGCCCCACAGATACGCAGTATTTT.

The chain carries TRBV9 and TRBJ2-5; 9 positions match TRBD1. The CDR3 is 16 amino acids. CDR1 and CDR2 from the germline V gene are SGDLS and YYNGEE. V trimming: 3 bases; J trimming: 5 bases; junction bases outside the gene matches: 11. The CDR3 sequence: CASSDQPGQGWETQYF. The CDR3 DNA sequence: TGTGCCAGCAGCGATCAGCCGGGACAGGGATGGGAGACCCAGTACTTC.

This chain joins TRBV5-4 and TRBJ2-5; 7 bases line up with TRBD2. Germline CDR1 reads SGHNT; CDR2 reads YYREEE (reference sequence). Losses at the gene ends were 1 base for V and 5 bases for J; bases not matched to a gene: 8. The CDR3 runs to 15 residues. This CDR3 is CASSLPWRGIETQYF. CDR3 DNA sequence: TGTGCCAGCAGCTTGCCGTGGCGGGGGATCGAGACCCAGTACTTC.

The chain combines TRBV6-6 with TRBJ1-5; unclear D gene. The V end was cut by 4 bases, the J end by 7 bases, with 14 bases between. Germline CDR1 MNHNY, CDR2 SVGAGI (reference sequence). The CDR3 loop spans 14 amino acids. The CDR3 region is CASSFDGLGQPQHF. The CDR3 DNA sequence: TGTGCCAGCAGTTTCGACGGCCTAGGACAGCCCCAGCATTTT.

CDR3 coding DNA: TGTGCCAGCTCACCTAGTTGGCAGGGGGCGACCGGGGAGCTGTTTTTT. It codes for CASSPSWQGATGELFF. This sequence joins TRBV18 and TRBJ2-2; 8 positions match TRBD1. Germline V gives CDR1 KGHSH, CDR2 LQKENI. This CDR3 has 16 residues. V was pared by 3 bases and J by 5 bases, with 8 bases of the junction left unmatched.

V and J are TRBV7-2 and TRBJ2-7; 8 bases line up with TRBD1. The V gene's germline CDR1 is SGHTA and CDR2 FQGNSA. The CDR3 runs 13 residues. The junction had 5 bases not matched to a gene; V was cut back by 5 bases and J by 5 bases. This chain's CDR3 is CASSTMTGDEQYF. CDR3 coding DNA: TGTGCCAGCAGCACGATGACAGGGGACGAGCAGTACTTC.

The chain is built from TRBV7-2 and TRBJ1-4; D might be TRBD1 (6 bases). V lost 3 bases and J lost 6, with 11 bases in between. The CDR3 covers 14 residues. Germline loops: CDR1 SGHTA, CDR2 FQGNSA. The CDR3 protein is CASSLGPGDEKLFF. DNA for the CDR3: TGTGCCAGCAGCTTGGGGCCAGGGGATGAAAAACTGTTTTTT.

This chain uses TRBV30 with TRBJ2-7; D remains ambiguous. In germline, CDR1 is GTSNPN, CDR2 SVGIG (reference sequence). V dropped 2 bases and J dropped 2 bases, with 13 bases sitting between them. There are 14 residues in the CDR3. CDR3 residues: CAWSLPTVTYEQYF. The CDR3 nucleotides read TGTGCCTGGAGTCTACCGACCGTAACCTACGAGCAGTACTTC.

The V gene is TRBV5-5, the J gene TRBJ2-1, with 10 bases fitting TRBD1. The CDR3 is made up of 15 amino acids. V lost 4 bases, J lost 5 bases, and 6 bases stayed unmatched. Per germline, CDR1 SGHKS and CDR2 YYEKEE (reference sequence). This CDR3 is CASSAWTGGNNEQFF. The CDR3 bases are TGTGCCAGCAGCGCCTGGACAGGGGGGAACAATGAGCAGTTCTTC.

The V and J genes are TRBV14 and TRBJ2-1, with a tentative D call TRBD2 (5 bases). Trimming took 5 bases from V and 7 from J, leaving 18 bases between them. This CDR3 comprises 15 residues. Germline loops: CDR1 SGHDN, CDR2 FVKESK. CDR3 nucleotides: TGTGCCAGCAGCGGGATGGCGGGTGCGTTGAATGAGCAGTTCTTC. Protein sequence: CASSGMAGALNEQFF. The full variable domain, with the rest looked up from reference TRBV14 and TRBJ2-1, is EAGVTQFPSHSVIEKGQTVTLRCDPISGHDNLYWYRRVMGKEIKFLLHFVKESKQDESGMPNNRFLAERTGGTYSTLKVQPAELEDSGVYFCASSGMAGALNEQFFGPGTRLTVL.

The rearrangement links TRBV4-3 to TRBJ1-3; 8 nucleotides line up with TRBD1. This CDR3 spans 16 amino acids. Trimming at V came to 3 bases and at J to 2 bases, leaving 6 bases not matched to a gene. CDR1 and CDR2 from the germline V gene are LGHNA and YSLEER. The CDR3 DNA follows: TGCGCCAGCAGCCAGGCACCAGGGGGCACTGGAAACACCATATATTTT. Translating gives CASSQAPGGTGNTIYF.

The rearrangement links TRBV7-2 to TRBJ2-7; no firm D call. The germline V and J ends were trimmed by 6 bases and 6 bases, with 18 bases remaining between them. CDR1 SGHTA and CDR2 FQGNSA come from the germline V gene. The CDR3 extends over 14 amino acids. CDR3 sequence reads: CASRSNAGFSEQYF. The CDR3 DNA is TGTGCCAGCAGATCTAATGCCGGATTTTCCGAGCAGTACTTC. Drawing the rest from reference TRBV7-2 and TRBJ2-7, the complete variable domain is GAGVSQSPSNKVTEKGKDVELRCDPISGHTALYWYRQSLGQGLEFLIYFQGNSAPDKSGLPSDRFSAERTGGSVSTLTIQRTQQEDSAVYLCASRSNAGFSEQYFGPGTRLTVT.

This clone came up a few times. The chain couples TRBV7-8 to TRBJ1-2; the D gene is possibly TRBD1 (5 bases). Germline CDR1 and CDR2: SGHVS and FQNEAQ. The CDR3 runs 17 residues. Trimming pared 4 bases from V and 5 bases from J, leaving 23 bases between. In DNA form, the CDR3 reads TGTGCCAGCAGCTCCGTTGTTGTGGGGCCCGCTCGGTATGGCTACACCTTC. The encoded protein is CASSSVVVGPARYGYTF.